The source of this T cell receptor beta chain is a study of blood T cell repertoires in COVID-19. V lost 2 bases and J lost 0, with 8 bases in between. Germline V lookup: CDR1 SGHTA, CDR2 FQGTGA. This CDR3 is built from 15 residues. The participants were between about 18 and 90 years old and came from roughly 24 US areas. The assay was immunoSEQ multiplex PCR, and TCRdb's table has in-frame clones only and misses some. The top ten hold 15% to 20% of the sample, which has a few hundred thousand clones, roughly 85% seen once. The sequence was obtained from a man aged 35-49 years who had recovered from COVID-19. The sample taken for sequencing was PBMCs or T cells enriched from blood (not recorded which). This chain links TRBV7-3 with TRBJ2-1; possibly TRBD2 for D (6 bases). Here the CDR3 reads CASSLGTVSYNEQFF. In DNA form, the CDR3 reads TGTGCCAGCAGCTTAGGGACTGTCTCCTACAATGAGCAGTTCTTC. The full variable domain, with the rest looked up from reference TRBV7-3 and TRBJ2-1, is GAGVSQTPSNKVTEKGKYVELRCDPISGHTALYWYRQSLGQGPEFLIYFQGTGAADDSGLPNDRFFAVRPEGSVSTLKIQRTERGDSAVYLCASSLGTVSYNEQFFGPGTRLTVL.